Listed here are 21 T cell receptor beta chains from one sample, sequenced in a study of blood T cell repertoires in COVID-19. The assay was immunoSEQ multiplex PCR, and TCRdb's table has in-frame clones only and misses some. The sample contains 65,000 to 85,000 clones, roughly nine tenths of which appear only once. What was sequenced was peripheral blood. The receptors shown here come from a man aged 50 or older with acute or convalescent COVID-19.

The rearrangement uses TRBV10-3 and TRBJ1-1; D is unclear. V lost 1 base and J lost 2, with 5 bases in between. Germline CDR1 ENHRY, CDR2 SYGVKD. This CDR3 region has 13 residues. Written as DNA, the CDR3 is TGTGCCATCAGTGAGTTAGAAAACACTGAAGCTTTCTTT. This sequence encodes CAISELENTEAFF.

This sequence joins TRBV19 and TRBJ1-1; D ambiguous. Germline V gives CDR1 LNHDA, CDR2 SQIVND (reference sequence). CDR3 size: 13 residues. Trimming left V 2 bases short and J 5 bases short, with 9 bases between. The CDR3 sequence: CASSIQVSTEAFF. The CDR3 DNA sequence: TGTGCCAGTAGTATACAGGTCAGTACTGAAGCTTTCTTT.

This rearrangement joins TRBV24-1 to TRBJ2-2; 11 nucleotides match TRBD1. Germline trimming cut 10 bases from V and 1 base from J; bases unmatched to any gene: 4. The CDR3 consists of 15 residues. Germline CDR1 KGHDR, CDR2 SFDVKD. CDR3 coding DNA: TGTGCCACACGGACAGGGGGCGAGAACACCGGGGAGCTGTTTTTT. This gives the protein CATRTGGENTGELFF.

The chain has TRBV7-2 and TRBJ2-1, with a weak D call TRBD1 (5 bases). The CDR3 consists of 14 residues. The germline CDR1 and CDR2 sequences are SGHTA and FQGNSA. Trimming took 4 bases from V and 6 from J, leaving 13 bases between them. The CDR3 DNA reads as TGTGCCAGCAGCTCCCGCCCTAGGGGCAATGAGCAGTTCTTC. Translated, it gives CASSSRPRGNEQFF.

The V call is TRBV5-1, the J call TRBJ2-2, with D tentatively TRBD2 (6 bases). V was clipped by 1 base and J by 8 bases, with 18 bases between them. Germline CDR1 SGHRS, CDR2 YFSETQ. The CDR3 covers 16 residues. CDR3 bases: TGCGCCAGCAGCTTGTCTCGGGGAGGCGTCGGTGGGGAGCTGTTTTTT. Translating it yields CASSLSRGGVGGELFF.

V and J are TRBV11-2 and TRBJ2-1; D may be TRBD2 (5 bases). Germline CDR1 is SGHAT and CDR2 is FQNNGV. The CDR3 loop spans 14 amino acids. Trimming removed 4 bases at V and 9 bases at J, with 16 bases between. The CDR3 coding sequence is TGTGCCAGCAGCTCAGACCCCAGCGGAAGTGAGCAGTTCTTC. It yields the protein CASSSDPSGSEQFF.

V usage is TRBV12-3 or TRBV12-4 and J usage is TRBJ1-1; D unclear. There are 13 residues in the CDR3. The ends were cut back, 6 bases at V and 4 bases at J, with 12 bases in the middle. The CDR3 reads CASSPSLATEAFF. CDR3 DNA: TGTGCCAGCAGCCCCTCCCTGGCCACTGAAGCTTTCTTT.

The DNA of the CDR3 is TGTGCCACCAGTGGAGCGGGAGTCAGGGGCAATGAGCAGTTCTTC. It codes for CATSGAGVRGNEQFF. The chain has TRBV24-1 and TRBJ2-1; 8 bases are shared with TRBD2. Germline V lookup: CDR1 KGHDR, CDR2 SFDVKD. This CDR3 is built from 15 residues. Trimming took 5 bases from V and 6 from J; bases not matched to a gene: 8.

This chain links TRBV6-4 with TRBJ1-1; D is perhaps TRBD1 (5 bases). V was clipped by 4 bases and J by 1 base, with 7 bases between them. The germline V gene encodes CDR1 MRHNA and CDR2 SNTAGT. This CDR3 spans 13 amino acids. The CDR3 region has the DNA TGTGCCAGCAGTGTTCAGGGGAACACTGAAGCTTTCTTT. Protein product: CASSVQGNTEAFF.

The chain employs TRBV5-6 and TRBJ2-3; TRBD1 matches 11 bases. V gave up 1 base and J gave up 4 bases; unmatched junction bases: 5. CDR3 length equals 16 residues. Germline V gene sequence: CDR1 SGHDT, CDR2 YYEEEE. CDR3 residues: CASSLRTGGISDTQYF. CDR3 DNA sequence: TGTGCCAGCAGCTTGAGGACAGGGGGCATTTCAGATACGCAGTATTTT. Full variable domain (missing parts from reference TRBV5-6 and TRBJ2-3): DAGVTQSPTHLIKTRGQQVTLRCSPKSGHDTVSWYQQALGQGPQFIFQYYEEEERQRGNFPDRFSGHQFPNYSSELNVNALLLGDSALYLCASSLRTGGISDTQYFGPGTRLTVL.

The chain couples TRBV2 to TRBJ1-2; possible D gene TRBD1, 6 bases. Per the germline V gene, CDR1 is SNHLY and CDR2 is FYNNEI. V was pared by 1 base and J by 9 bases, with 21 bases between. CDR3 length equals 16 residues. The CDR3 DNA reads as TGTGCCAGCAGTGAAGGGGCGGGGGGACATCCTAGGCGCTACACCTTC. Amino acid sequence: CASSEGAGGHPRRYTF.

Notes on this clone: At one end, the junction sequence differs from germline, possibly due to a read error. This chain uses TRBV7-7 with TRBJ2-7; D unclear. The CDR3 totals 13 residues. Germline CDR1 reads SSHAT; CDR2 reads FNYEAQ (reference sequence). The CDR3 is CASSLALNYEQYF. The CDR3 coding sequence is TGTGCTAGCAGCTTAGCACTTAACTACGAGCAGTACTTC.

The CDR3 coding sequence is TGTGCCAGCAGCTTCTCGGGCTCAGGGCCGAATCAGCCCCAGCATTTT. It translates to CASSFSGSGPNQPQHF. This chain uses TRBV7-2 with TRBJ1-5, with TRBD1 as a possible D gene (5 bases). Per the germline V gene, CDR1 is SGHTA and CDR2 is FQGNSA. This CDR3 is 16 amino acids long. The V and J ends lost 3 bases and 4 bases respectively, with 16 bases between them. Full variable domain (missing parts from reference TRBV7-2 and TRBJ1-5): GAGVSQSPSNKVTEKGKDVELRCDPISGHTALYWYRQSLGQGLEFLIYFQGNSAPDKSGLPSDRFSAERTGGSVSTLTIQRTQQEDSAVYLCASSFSGSGPNQPQHFGDGTRLSIL.

This clone is labeled as hyperexpanded. J is TRBJ2-1 and V is TRBV18, with TRBD1 matching over 8 bases. V gave up 6 bases and J gave up 3 bases; unmatched junction bases: 4. The germline gives CDR1 KGHSH, CDR2 LQKENI. This CDR3 is built from 14 residues. CDR3 bases: TGTGCCAGCTCGTGGACAGGGTACTACAATGAGCAGTTCTTC. The encoded protein is CASSWTGYYNEQFF.

In this sample, this clone turned up once. This chain uses TRBV6-2 or TRBV6-3 with TRBJ2-1; 8 bases are a match to TRBD2. Germline V lookup: CDR1 MNHEY, CDR2 SVGEGT. CDR3 size: 15 residues. The V gene end was trimmed by 1 base and the J gene end by 9 bases; junction bases not matched to a gene: 8. The DNA for the CDR3 is TGTGCCAGCAGTTACTTGGGACTAGTGAACGGTGAGCAGTTCTTC. Protein product: CASSYLGLVNGEQFF.

CDR3 sequence reads: CASSQEGGRGTQYF. The CDR3 DNA follows: TGCGCCAGCAGCCAAGAAGGCGGGAGGGGGACCCAGTACTTC. The chain combines TRBV4-3 with TRBJ2-5; 9 bases agree with TRBD2. With V trimmed by 0 bases and J by 7 bases, 3 bases remained unmatched. Germline CDR1 and CDR2: LGHNA and YSLEER. This CDR3 is built from 14 residues.

There are a few counts of this clone. The chain employs TRBV7-8 and TRBJ1-1, with TRBD1 identical over 8 bases. Germline values: CDR1 SGHVS, CDR2 FQNEAQ. The CDR3 sequence is 15 residues long. The V segment lost 1 base and the J segment 11 bases; nucleotides outside the gene matches: 12. DNA of the CDR3: TGTGCCAGCAGCTTAGGTTCAGGGGGCGCCGACTTTGCTTTCTTT. The encoded protein is CASSLGSGGADFAFF.

The chain links TRBV5-1 to TRBJ2-5; 11 bases match TRBD2. The CDR3 runs to 16 residues. After removal of 0 bases from V and 5 bases from J, the junction contained 6 bases not matched to a gene. Germline loops: CDR1 SGHRS, CDR2 YFSETQ. CDR3 loop: CASSLAVASGRETQYF. Written as DNA, the CDR3 is TGCGCCAGCAGCTTGGCCGTGGCTAGCGGGAGGGAGACCCAGTACTTC.

This rearrangement joins TRBV4-2 to TRBJ1-2, with 10 bases lining up with TRBD1. The V segment lost 2 bases and the J segment 5 bases; nucleotides outside the gene matches: 8. Germline V gives CDR1 LGHNA, CDR2 YNFKEQ. This CDR3 spans 16 amino acids. In nucleotides, the CDR3 is TGTGCCAGCAGCCAACGACAGGGGGCTTTGGAATATGGCTACACCTTC. Residues: CASSQRQGALEYGYTF.

The chain joins TRBV21-1 to TRBJ1-6; the table calls TRBD1, which could not be checked here. TRBV21-1 is a pseudogene. The CDR3 sequence is 19 residues long. The chain's CDR3 is CASSKGPQGRGVGNSPLHF. DNA for the CDR3: TGTGCCAGCAGCAAAGGGCCCCAGGGGCGAGGGGTAGGTAATTCACCCCTCCACTTT.

The rearrangement uses TRBV11-2 and TRBJ2-3; 8 bases map to TRBD2. J lost 7 bases, V lost 5 bases, and 14 bases had no gene match. This CDR3 region has 16 residues. Germline values: CDR1 SGHAT, CDR2 FQNNGV. The CDR3 DNA reads as TGTGCCAGCAGCCTCAGCCTAGCGGGCCCCGGAAATACGCAGTATTTT. This gives the protein CASSLSLAGPGNTQYF.